The source of this T cell receptor (beta chain) is a study of T cell responses to AZD1222 COVID-19 vaccine. Germline V gives CDR1 SGHRS, CDR2 YFSETQ. The CDR3 runs to 17 residues. V dropped 0 bases and J dropped 8 bases, with 22 bases sitting between them. Regarding this clone: Its antigen remains unknown.

Overall study results and limits: AZD1222 recipients seropositive at baseline numbered only 5 or 6. Spike regions recognized by vaccine-associated CD4 TCRs spanned the protein, led by 160-218 and 743-854. With two AZD1222 doses given, Spike-specific TCR breadth and depth both rose.

The assay was immunoSEQ multiplex PCR, and TCRdb's table has in-frame clones only and misses some. This repertoire shows 120,000 to 150,000 clones, under 95% found once; its top ten account for approximately 2%. The TCR comes from an adult who received the AZD1222 COVID-19 vaccine. The V gene is TRBV5-1, the J gene TRBJ2-3; D remains unclear. The sequences come from peripheral blood, collected 28 days after the second AZD1222 dose. Here the CDR3 reads CASSLDSGSPQFSTQYF. The CDR3 DNA sequence: TGCGCCAGCAGCTTGGATAGTGGGTCCCCCCAGTTTAGTACGCAGTATTTT. Drawing the rest from reference TRBV5-1 and TRBJ2-3, the complete variable domain is KAGVTQTPRYLIKTRGQQVTLSCSPISGHRSVSWYQQTPGQGLQFLFEYFSETQRNKGNFPGRFSGRQFSNSRSEMNVSTLELGDSALYLCASSLDSGSPQFSTQYFGPGTRLTVL.